A single TCR beta chain is shown here with its context. RNA totalling about 0.5 to 1 ug underwent reverse transcription with random hexamers. The CDR3 of TCR beta was amplified by immunoSEQ multiplex PCR across 54 Vbeta and 13 Jbeta. From the immunoSEQ multiplex PCR reads, TCRdb called clonotypes with MiXCR, one entry per CDR3 protein. The table has over 140,000 distinct CDR3 sequences, just under 95% seen once. Recently defined diagnostic criteria classed the Susac syndrome patients as definite or probable. Trimming removed 1 base at V and 4 bases at J, with 10 bases between. Germline V gene lookup returns CDR1 SGHDN and CDR2 FVKESK. This CDR3 region has 14 residues. The data originate from a study of CD8 T cells in Susac syndrome. About the study: When blood was collected, patients with Susac syndrome were therapy-naive, were taking corticosteroids, or were receiving intravenous immunoglobulin alone.

The V gene is TRBV14, the J gene TRBJ1-2; D may be TRBD1 (5 bases). The receptor was derived from a human donor with Susac syndrome. The sample consisted of CD4+ T cells from PBMCs. This chain's CDR3 is CASSQAPGGYGYTF. CDR3 bases: TGTGCCAGCAGCCAAGCCCCCGGGGGCTATGGCTACACCTTC.